The source of this T cell receptor (beta chain) is a study of a mutant IDH1 vaccine in newly diagnosed glioma. Background on the study: Treated patients had a mean age of around 39 years and a sex split that was around 60% male and 37.5% female.

Germline V lookup: CDR1 MNHNY, CDR2 SVGAGI (reference sequence). V lost 6 bases and J lost 0, with 12 bases in between. CDR3 length: 15 residues. The data were produced by immunoSEQ multiplex PCR, yet TCRdb's version contains in-frame clones alone and is incomplete. This sample has about 51,000 clones, with about three quarters found just once. The time point denotes: baseline, week 1 (first vaccination visit). The treatment denotes: pre-vaccination baseline after standard-of-care therapy. Sequenced material: PBMCs, taken from a glioma patient treated with radiotherapy, temozolomide or both. The chain couples TRBV6-6 to TRBJ1-5, with TRBD1 as a possible D gene (5 bases). This receptor was obtained from a woman in her 40s with glioma. For the CDR3, the DNA is TGTGCCAGCAGAACCGACAGTTATAGCAATCAGCCCCAGCATTTT. Its protein product is CASRTDSYSNQPQHF.